This entry lists 31 T cell receptor beta chains sequenced from one sample in a study of blood T cell repertoires in COVID-19. The protocol was immunoSEQ multiplex PCR, while the TCRdb copy is restricted to in-frame clones and leaves out a portion. The repertoire includes about 180,000 clones, over 75% of them detected once, and around a sixth sits in the top ten. The sequencing input was peripheral blood. These receptors were taken from a person aged 65-85 years with COVID-19, enrolled during active disease.

The rearrangement joins TRBV9 to TRBJ1-2, with TRBD1 matching over 7 bases. The CDR3 has 13 residues. V lost 6 bases and J lost 4; bases outside the gene matches: 6. The germline CDR1 and CDR2 sequences are SGDLS and YYNGEE. The CDR3 loop reads CASTPGTVYGYTF. CDR3 nucleotides: TGTGCCAGCACCCCCGGGACAGTCTATGGCTACACCTTC.

V and J are TRBV7-3 and TRBJ1-1, with 8 nucleotides matching TRBD1. This CDR3 region has 15 residues. V shed 6 bases and J 1 base; nucleotides not matched to a gene: 7. The germline V gene has CDR1 SGHTA and CDR2 FQGTGA. This chain's CDR3 is CASSSSGTGNTEAFF. The DNA of the CDR3 is TGTGCCAGCAGTTCATCCGGGACAGGGAACACTGAAGCTTTCTTT.

The genes are TRBV4-1 and TRBJ2-3; no clear D. V was cut by 5 bases and J by 2 bases, with 14 bases left in between. The CDR3 spans 15 residues. Germline lookup yields CDR1 MGHRA and CDR2 YSYEKL. CDR3 residues: CASSEFLSPTDTQYF. CDR3 coding DNA: TGCGCCAGCAGCGAATTTCTATCCCCCACAGATACGCAGTATTTT.

This rearrangement joins TRBV19 to TRBJ1-5; a possible D gene is TRBD1 (5 bases). The CDR3 has 15 residues. Germline-derived CDR1 and CDR2 are LNHDA and SQIVND (reference sequence). The V end lost 5 bases, the J end lost 9 bases, and 20 bases lay between the germline ends. CDR3 loop: CASSVRDSFGGPQHF. The CDR3 nucleotides are TGTGCCAGTAGTGTTCGGGACTCCTTCGGGGGGCCCCAGCATTTT.

The chain carries TRBV5-4 and TRBJ2-7; 12 bases line up with TRBD2. V trimming: 4 bases; J trimming: 2 bases; junction bases outside the gene matches: 10. Germline V CDR1 and CDR2: SGHNT, YYREEE (reference sequence). This CDR3 is 17 amino acids long. CDR3 sequence: CASSVKGTSGPTYEQYF. The CDR3 nucleotides read TGTGCCAGCAGCGTAAAGGGGACTAGCGGGCCCACCTACGAGCAGTACTTC. Using reference TRBV5-4 and TRBJ2-7 for the parts outside the CDR3, the full variable domain is ETGVTQSPTHLIKTRGQQVTLRCSSQSGHNTVSWYQQALGQGPQFIFQYYREEENGRGNFPPRFSGLQFPNYSSELNVNALELDDSALYLCASSVKGTSGPTYEQYFGPGTRLTVT.

This sequence joins TRBV6-7 and TRBJ2-7, with 8 bases aligning to TRBD1. TRBV6-7 is classed as an ORF, of uncertain function. This CDR3 region has 14 residues. The V gene end was trimmed by 7 bases and the J gene end by 4 bases; junction bases not matched to a gene: 9. In nucleotides, the CDR3 is TGTGCCAGCAAAATAACAGGGGGTGGGTACGAGCAGTACTTC. It codes for CASKITGGGYEQYF.

CDR3 coding DNA: TGTGCCACCAGTGACTCCTGGGGCGGCAGGGCGGGGGAGACCCAGTACTTC. Protein product: CATSDSWGGRAGETQYF. The rearrangement joins TRBV24-1 to TRBJ2-5, with D possibly matching TRBD2 (6 bases). This CDR3 is built from 17 residues. The germline V and J ends were trimmed by 4 bases and 5 bases, with 22 bases remaining between them. Germline assignment: CDR1 KGHDR and CDR2 SFDVKD.

The chain employs TRBV11-3 and TRBJ2-1, with 9 bases that match TRBD1. This CDR3 is built from 20 residues. CDR1 and CDR2 (germline): SGHNT, YENEEA. After removal of 5 bases from V and 5 bases from J, the junction contained 22 bases not matched to a gene. The CDR3, as DNA: TGTGCCAGCAGCCCCGGACAGGGGACGGGCCGTCAAGCCCCCCACAATGAGCAGTTCTTC. The encoded protein is CASSPGQGTGRQAPHNEQFF.

This sequence joins TRBV19 and TRBJ2-2; 8 bases match TRBD1. CDR3 length equals 16 residues. Germline CDR1 reads LNHDA; CDR2 reads SQIVND (reference sequence). V lost 5 bases, J lost 1 base, and 6 bases stayed unmatched. The CDR3 region has the DNA TGTGCCAGTAGTCTACGGACAGGGTTGAACACCGGGGAGCTGTTTTTT. Encoded protein: CASSLRTGLNTGELFF.

The V gene is TRBV27, the J gene TRBJ2-1; D is possibly TRBD2 (5 bases). Between the trimmed V and J ends, which lost 2 bases and 5 bases, there was a span of 19 bases. Germline V gene sequence: CDR1 MNHEY, CDR2 SMNVEV (reference sequence). The CDR3 totals 17 residues. For the CDR3, the DNA is TGTGCCAGCAGTTTAAATCGCCGTTCTGGAGGAGACAATGAGCAGTTCTTC. It translates to CASSLNRRSGGDNEQFF.

V and J are TRBV19 and TRBJ1-5; 7 bases are shared with TRBD1. V lost 6 bases and J lost 6; bases outside the gene matches: 17. The CDR3 consists of 17 residues. CDR1 LNHDA and CDR2 SQIVND come from the germline V gene (reference sequence). CDR3 bases: TGTGCCAGTAGCCCGACGACAGGGCCCGGAGGTACTCAGCCCCAGCATTTT. This sequence encodes CASSPTTGPGGTQPQHF.

This chain joins TRBV28 and TRBJ2-1; 9 bases map to TRBD1. The ends lost 10 bases at V and 2 bases at J; junction bases unmatched: 6. This CDR3 is built from 14 residues. The V gene's germline CDR1 is MDHEN and CDR2 SYDVKM. CDR3 coding DNA: TGTGCCACACAGGGGGCAGGGGCCTACAATGAGCAGTTCTTC. It encodes CATQGAGAYNEQFF.

The chain employs TRBV7-2 and TRBJ2-1, with TRBD2 matching 8 bases. Germline-derived CDR1 and CDR2 are SGHTA and FQGNSA. With 1 base clipped from V and 7 bases from J, the junction kept 6 bases outside the gene matches. CDR3 length equals 15 residues. CDR3 loop: CASSLDSGIRNEQFF. The CDR3 nucleotides read TGTGCCAGCAGCTTAGATAGCGGGATAAGGAATGAGCAGTTCTTC.

DNA of the CDR3: TGTGCCAGCAGCTTAGGGGGCCTCATGAGGGAAAAACTGTTTTTT. Translated, it gives CASSLGGLMREKLFF. This chain links TRBV7-2 with TRBJ1-4; perhaps TRBD1 as D (5 bases). CDR1 SGHTA and CDR2 FQGNSA come from the germline V gene. CDR3 length equals 15 residues. V was clipped by 1 base and J by 8 bases, with 14 bases between them. Supplemented by reference TRBV7-2 and TRBJ1-4, the full variable domain reads GAGVSQSPSNKVTEKGKDVELRCDPISGHTALYWYRQSLGQGLEFLIYFQGNSAPDKSGLPSDRFSAERTGGSVSTLTIQRTQQEDSAVYLCASSLGGLMREKLFFGSGTQLSVL.

The chain combines TRBV4-2 with TRBJ1-1; TRBD1 might be the D (6 bases). Germline CDR1 LGHNA, CDR2 YNFKEQ. The V and J ends lost 1 base and 5 bases respectively, with 14 bases between them. This CDR3 is 15 amino acids long. Here the CDR3 reads CASSQGFERGTEAFF. The CDR3 DNA sequence: TGTGCCAGCAGCCAAGGATTCGAAAGGGGGACTGAAGCTTTCTTT.

DNA for the CDR3: TGTGCCAGACAGTATAATGAAAAACTGTTTTTT. Encoded protein: CARQYNEKLFF. The chain couples TRBV7-5 to TRBJ1-4; the D call TRBD1 from the table was never checked on the DNA. TRBV7-5 is noted as a pseudogene. This CDR3 region has 11 residues.

The chain is built from TRBV4-1 and TRBJ1-1; D unresolved. The CDR3 totals 16 residues. Germline V lookup: CDR1 MGHRA, CDR2 YSYEKL. Trimming shortened V by 0 bases and J by 0 bases, and 11 bases separated the two germline ends. CDR3 protein: CASSQEVGPLNTEAFF. In DNA form, the CDR3 reads TGCGCCAGCAGCCAAGAGGTTGGGCCCCTGAACACTGAAGCTTTCTTT.

The chain joins TRBV7-2 to TRBJ2-7; TRBD2 matches at 10 bases. Germline CDR1 is SGHTA and CDR2 is FQGNSA. There are 14 residues in the CDR3. Germline trimming cut 4 bases from V and 4 bases from J; bases unmatched to any gene: 4. Here the CDR3 reads CASSYLAGEYEQYF. The DNA of the CDR3 is TGTGCCAGCAGCTACCTAGCGGGGGAGTACGAGCAGTACTTC.

This clone has a single count. The V call is TRBV28, the J call TRBJ1-2; 10 bases fit TRBD1. J lost 6 bases, V lost 3 bases, and 10 bases had no gene match. Germline CDR1 reads MDHEN; CDR2 reads SYDVKM. The CDR3 covers 16 residues. CDR3 in DNA: TGTGCCAGCAGTTTCCTCAAGCCCGGGACAGGGGATGGCTACACCTTC. This encodes CASSFLKPGTGDGYTF.

Comment on this clone: Other nucleotide sequences in the sample specify the same CDR3. V and J are TRBV28 and TRBJ2-3, with D unresolved. Germline loops: CDR1 MDHEN, CDR2 SYDVKM. The CDR3 is 13 amino acids. V was shortened by 2 bases and J by 5 bases, with 8 bases between the two germline ends. Here the CDR3 reads CASSLPSRDTQYF. The CDR3 DNA follows: TGTGCCAGCAGTTTACCCTCGCGAGATACGCAGTATTTT.

The chain carries TRBV6-1 and TRBJ2-5; D is possibly TRBD2 (5 bases). CDR3 length equals 13 residues. The germline gives CDR1 MNHNS, CDR2 SASEGT. Trimming removed 3 bases from V and 1 base from J, with 6 bases in between. The CDR3, as DNA: TGTGCCAGCAGTGAGAGGGCCCAAGAGACCCAGTACTTC. Translated: CASSERAQETQYF.

The V and J genes are TRBV28 and TRBJ1-2, with TRBD1 matching over 7 bases. The germline CDR1 and CDR2 sequences are MDHEN and SYDVKM. The CDR3 extends over 16 amino acids. The V segment lost 5 bases and the J segment 4 bases; nucleotides outside the gene matches: 13. CDR3 nucleotide sequence: TGTGCCAGCAGTCCCGCTAGGGGGCGGAATGTCTATGGCTACACCTTC. It specifies CASSPARGRNVYGYTF.

The V gene is TRBV6-6, the J gene TRBJ2-7, with 7 bases identical to TRBD1. Trimming took 8 bases from V and 4 from J; bases not matched to a gene: 11. This CDR3 has 14 amino acids. Looked up from germline, CDR1 is MNHNY and CDR2 is SVGAGI (reference sequence). In DNA, the CDR3 is TGTGCCAGCCACTCCGGGACAGTCGCTTACGAGCAGTACTTC. As protein: CASHSGTVAYEQYF.

This clone was seen only a few times. This chain links TRBV5-1 with TRBJ2-7; D is unclear. V was trimmed by 0 bases and J by 3 bases, leaving 13 bases between them. The V gene's germline CDR1 is SGHRS and CDR2 YFSETQ. The CDR3 runs 15 residues. The CDR3 is CASSLGASTNYEQYF. In DNA, the CDR3 is TGCGCCAGCAGCTTGGGCGCGAGCACCAACTACGAGCAGTACTTC.

The gene calls are TRBV29-1 and TRBJ2-2, with D perhaps matching TRBD1 (5 bases). Looked up from germline, CDR1 is SQVTM and CDR2 is ANQGSEA. Trimming cost V 3 bases and J 8 bases, with 10 bases left between them. The CDR3 consists of 12 residues. The CDR3 sequence: CSVEGLGGELFF. DNA for the CDR3: TGCAGCGTTGAGGGGCTAGGGGGGGAGCTGTTTTTT.

V gene TRBV5-4 combines with J gene TRBJ1-3, with D unclear. V lost 0 bases, J lost 3 bases, and 7 bases lay in between. From germline, CDR1 is SGHNT and CDR2 YYREEE (reference sequence). The CDR3 spans 14 residues. CDR3 sequence (DNA): TGTGCCAGCAGCTTGGACGGGTTTGGAAACACCATATATTTT. Amino acid sequence: CASSLDGFGNTIYF.

The chain is built from TRBV7-2 and TRBJ2-5, with unresolved D. CDR1 is SGHTA, CDR2 FQGNSA, per germline. The CDR3 contains 14 residues. The ends were cut back, 4 bases at V and 7 bases at J, with 16 bases in the middle. The CDR3 coding sequence is TGTGCCAGCAGCTACGAGAACGTCCTCGCGACCCAGTACTTC. Protein product: CASSYENVLATQYF.

This sequence joins TRBV28 and TRBJ2-3; 10 nucleotides match TRBD2. There are 22 residues in the CDR3. Unmatched junction bases numbered 26, after V lost 8 bases and J lost 0 bases. CDR1 and CDR2 (germline): MDHEN, SYDVKM. CDR3 loop: CASLGEGGEVAGGFGSTDTQYF. For the CDR3, the DNA is TGTGCCAGCCTAGGTGAGGGGGGTGAGGTAGCGGGAGGATTTGGTAGCACAGATACGCAGTATTTT.

This sequence joins TRBV19 and TRBJ1-1; D unclear. Germline assignment: CDR1 LNHDA and CDR2 SQIVND (reference sequence). Trimming removed 2 bases from V and 1 base from J, with 5 bases in between. The CDR3 spans 13 residues. CDR3: CASSILTNTEAFF. In DNA, the CDR3 is TGTGCCAGTAGTATACTAACGAACACTGAAGCTTTCTTT.

The DNA for the CDR3 is TGTGCCAGCTCACCACTACAGGGTAAGGCTGAAGCTTTCTTT. It encodes CASSPLQGKAEAFF. This rearrangement joins TRBV18 to TRBJ1-1, with D possibly TRBD1 on 6 matching bases. This CDR3 is built from 14 residues. The germline V and J ends were trimmed by 1 base and 6 bases, with 12 bases remaining between them. CDR1 is KGHSH, CDR2 LQKENI, per germline.

The chain employs TRBV6-2 or TRBV6-3 and TRBJ1-5; D is unresolved. The CDR3 covers 16 residues. Germline values: CDR1 MNHEY, CDR2 SVGEGT. The V gene lost 0 bases and the J gene lost 7 bases, with 16 bases spanning the gap. CDR3 protein: CASSYSAGSGRQPQHF. The CDR3 DNA reads TGTGCCAGCAGTTACTCTGCGGGGTCCGGGCGACAGCCCCAGCATTTT.